This TCR beta chain was found in a study of shared clonotypes between healthy human individuals (dated by TCRdb to 2019 to 2021). Concerning the study at large: The cohort comprised a couple of women and a few men aged 18 to 49 years. Each donor's leukapheresis produced roughly between about 0.8 and 8.9 billion PBMCs. For each donor, CD4 naive and CD4 memory were each given three plates, CD8 naive was given two plates, and CD8 memory was given one plate. Different laboratories and diverse techniques were used to prepare libraries and sequence TCR repertoires, to increase sequencing depth and limit assay-specific biases. To estimate repertoire size and how much clonotype sharing occurs between individuals, the study deeply sequenced the blood TCR repertoires of about five healthy adults.

Healthy HIV-negative adults with no recently reported acute infections or vaccinations were included as donors. Only Caucasian adults living in Nashville, Tennessee, USA were represented among the donors. CD4+ T cells were enriched by magnetic negative selection; naive cells were then positively selected on CD45RA, and the negative fraction formed the memory subset. Blood was obtained by leukapheresis, after which PBMCs were separated by Ficoll-Histopaque density gradient centrifugation and cryopreserved in liquid nitrogen vapor phase. Analytical flow cytometry was used to check the purity and quantity of each magnetically sorted T cell population. Each sorted fraction had its genomic DNA isolated and then quantified by UV absorbance on a Nanodrop 2000c. V is trimmed back by 3 bases and J by 1 base, and the junction contains 4 bases that no gene match accounts for. The CDR3 goes from the cysteine to the phenylalanine over 15 residues. The sequence is cut down to CDR3 DNA, 45 bases in frame from base 1. CDR1 and CDR2 are drawn from the germline V gene (reference sequence): MNHEY, SMNVEV.

As to this clone: What this receptor recognizes is not known. No base quality values were provided; no much bigger clone lies one nucleotide off.

The study at large found these results: Compared with non-shared clonotypes, clonotypes shared by all four sorted-subset donors had higher generation probabilities. Naive subsets generally had larger estimated clonotype richness than memory subsets did. Only blood was sampled, and tissue TCR repertoires likely differ from those in blood. Rarefaction of sorted-subset datasets indicated incomplete sequencing despite the large sequencing depth. Pairwise subsampling indicated that sequencing depth was expected to affect the degree of clonotype sharing among donors. Across several donors, around 5% of naive CD4, roughly 3.8% of naive CD8, about 2% of memory CD4, and 0.3% to 0.45% of memory CD8 clonotypes were shared. The small number of donors limited the genetic and exposure-history diversity represented.

TCR CDR3 regions were amplified from genomic DNA by multiplex PCR using the deep immunoSEQ assay. Extracted genomic DNA from each cell subset was distributed evenly across all wells of several immunoSEQ 96-well plates, and each plate was treated as a replicate. Each replicate PCR for sorted subsets received 150 to 250 ng genomic DNA, equal to roughly 30,000 T cell genomes. Purified libraries were measured with a Qubit 3.0 fluorometer, size-checked on a Bioanalyzer 2100, and measured again with the KAPA Library Quantification kit. Each immunoSEQ 96-well plate was sequenced on its own single-read 150-cycle Illumina NextSeq 550 flow cell. The authors processed their data as follows. Because the immunoSEQ output included only junctional sequences and no quality scores, the filtering could not be the same as the filtering used for full-length reads. To assign V/J genes and CDR3, sequences were annotated using PyIR, a Python wrapper for IgBLAST v1.9, with IMGT germline references. Reads were removed for weak V/J assignments (E-value above 1e-6), missing CDR3, stop codons, out-of-frame junctions, or ambiguous translated residues. V3J clonotypes were defined as sequences sharing the same inferred V gene, J gene, and CDR3 amino acid sequence. To compute the percentage overlap between repertoires, the number of shared unique clonotypes was divided by the size of the smaller repertoire. Richness of each repertoire was evaluated using RTK rarefaction, the Chao1 estimator, and Recon v2.1 estimates of unobserved clonotypes. For all TCRbeta clonotypes obtained by the gDNA method from several donors, generation probabilities were computed with OLGA. Held by TCRdb, this immuneACCESS table contains in-frame sequences only and omits some clones. Under half of the omission traces to an unresolved V gene where checked; the cause of the rest is unknown. From that table come the V and J calls and clone size; the DNA was used to work out D and trimming. Here the sample has about 2.4 million clones; approximately 93% occur a single time. The top ten clonotypes cover 0.36% of the sample.

The material sequenced was naive CD4+ T cells from PBMCs. According to the study, the label for this sample's cell subset or site signals: CD45RA+ positively selected. This chain joins TRBV27 to TRBJ2-3, with 7 bases matching TRBD1. The receptor's source is a man younger than 35 in good health. Some clones in this sample may be carry-over from other donors' samples. Here the CDR3 is given as CASSFGTEGTDTQYF. Read as DNA, the sequence is TGTGCCAGCAGTTTCGGGACAGAAGGCACAGATACGCAGTATTTT.